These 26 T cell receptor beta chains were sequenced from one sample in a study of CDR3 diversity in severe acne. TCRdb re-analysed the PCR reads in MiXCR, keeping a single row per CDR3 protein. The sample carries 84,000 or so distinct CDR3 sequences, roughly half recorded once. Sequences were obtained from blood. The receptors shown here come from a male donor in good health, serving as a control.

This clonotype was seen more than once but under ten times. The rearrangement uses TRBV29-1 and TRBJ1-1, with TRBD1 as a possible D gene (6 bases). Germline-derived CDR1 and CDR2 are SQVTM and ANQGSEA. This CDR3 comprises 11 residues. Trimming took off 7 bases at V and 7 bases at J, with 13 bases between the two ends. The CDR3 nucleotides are TGCAGCGGGGGGGCCGGTTTTGAAGCTTTCTTT. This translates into CSGGAGFEAFF.

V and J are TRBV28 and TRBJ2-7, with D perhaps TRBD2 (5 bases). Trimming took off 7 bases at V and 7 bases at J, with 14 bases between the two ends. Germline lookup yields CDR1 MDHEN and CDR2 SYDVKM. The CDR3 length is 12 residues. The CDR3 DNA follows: TGTGCCAGCAACCTACGGGGTGGGGAGCAGTACTTC. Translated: CASNLRGGEQYF.

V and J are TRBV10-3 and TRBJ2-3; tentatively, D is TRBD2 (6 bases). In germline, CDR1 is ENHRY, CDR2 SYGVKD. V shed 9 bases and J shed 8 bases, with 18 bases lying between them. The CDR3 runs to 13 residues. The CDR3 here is CAIGTGEAGTQYF. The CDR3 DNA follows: TGTGCCATAGGGACTGGGGAGGCGGGTACGCAGTATTTT.

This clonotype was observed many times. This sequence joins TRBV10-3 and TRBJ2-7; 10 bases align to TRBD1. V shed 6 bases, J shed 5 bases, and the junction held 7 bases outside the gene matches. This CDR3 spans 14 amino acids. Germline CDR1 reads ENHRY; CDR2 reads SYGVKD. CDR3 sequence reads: CAIRTDRGGDEQYF. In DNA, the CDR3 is TGTGCCATCAGAACGGACAGGGGGGGTGACGAGCAGTACTTC.

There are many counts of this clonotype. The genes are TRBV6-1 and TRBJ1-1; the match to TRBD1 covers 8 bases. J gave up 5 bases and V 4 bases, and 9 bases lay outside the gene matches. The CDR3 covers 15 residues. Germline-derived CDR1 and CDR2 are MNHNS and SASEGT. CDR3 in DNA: TGTGCCAGCAGTGCCTACGGACAGGGAAGGACTGAAGCTTTCTTT. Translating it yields CASSAYGQGRTEAFF.

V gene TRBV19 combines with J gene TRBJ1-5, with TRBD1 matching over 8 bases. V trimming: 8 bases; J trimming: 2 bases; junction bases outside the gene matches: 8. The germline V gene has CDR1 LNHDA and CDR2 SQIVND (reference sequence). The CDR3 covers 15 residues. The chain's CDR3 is CASGPRDRRNQPQHF. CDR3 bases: TGTGCCAGTGGACCTCGGGACAGGCGCAATCAGCCCCAGCATTTT.

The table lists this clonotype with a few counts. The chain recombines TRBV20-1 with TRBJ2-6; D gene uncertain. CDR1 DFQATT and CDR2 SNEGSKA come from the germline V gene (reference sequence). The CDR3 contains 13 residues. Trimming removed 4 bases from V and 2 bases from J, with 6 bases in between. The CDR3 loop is CSAMSTGANVLTF. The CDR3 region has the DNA TGCAGTGCTATGAGCACTGGGGCCAACGTCCTGACTTTC.

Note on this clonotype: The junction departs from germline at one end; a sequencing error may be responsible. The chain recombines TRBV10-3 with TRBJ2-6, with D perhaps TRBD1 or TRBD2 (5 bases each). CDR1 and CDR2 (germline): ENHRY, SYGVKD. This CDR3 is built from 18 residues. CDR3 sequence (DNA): TGTGCCAGCAGTCCCGTACGGGGCAAAAACTCTGGGGCCAACGTCCTGCCTTTC. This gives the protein CASSPVRGKNSGANVLPF.

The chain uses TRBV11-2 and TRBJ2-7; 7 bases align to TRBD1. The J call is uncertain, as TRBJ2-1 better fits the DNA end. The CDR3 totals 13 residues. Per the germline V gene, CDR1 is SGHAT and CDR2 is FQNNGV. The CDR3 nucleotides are TGTGCCAGCAGCTCCTACAGGGGAGATGAGCAGTTCTTC. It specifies CASSSYRGDEQFF.

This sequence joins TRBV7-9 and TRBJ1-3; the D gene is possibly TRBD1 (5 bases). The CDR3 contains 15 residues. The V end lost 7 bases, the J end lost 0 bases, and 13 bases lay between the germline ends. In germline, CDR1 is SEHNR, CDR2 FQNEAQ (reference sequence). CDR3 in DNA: TGTGCCAGCACCCGTCGGGGGGACTCTGGAAACACCATATATTTT. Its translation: CASTRRGDSGNTIYF.

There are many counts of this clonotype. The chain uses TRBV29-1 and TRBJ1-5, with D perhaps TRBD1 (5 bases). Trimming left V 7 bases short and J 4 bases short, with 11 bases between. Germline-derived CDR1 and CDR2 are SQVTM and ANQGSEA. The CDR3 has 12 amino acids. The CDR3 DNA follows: TGCAGCGCGACAGCGGGAAATCAGCCCCAGCATTTT. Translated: CSATAGNQPQHF. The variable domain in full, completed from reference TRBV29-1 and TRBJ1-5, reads SAVISQKPSRDICQRGTSLTIQCQVDSQVTMMFWYRQQPGQSLTLIATANQGSEATYESGFVIDKFPISRPNLTFSTLTVSNMSPEDSSIYLCSATAGNQPQHFGDGTRLSIL.

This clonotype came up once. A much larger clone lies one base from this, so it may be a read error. The CDR3 DNA reads TGTGCCGGCACCTCCGGCCCGAACCTGCAGCCCCAGCATTTT. Protein sequence: CAGTSGPNLQPQHF. The rearrangement joins TRBV2 to TRBJ1-5, with unresolved D. Germline V CDR1 and CDR2: SNHLY, FYNNEI. CDR3 length: 14 amino acids. Trimming removed 11 bases at V and 7 bases at J, with 21 bases between.

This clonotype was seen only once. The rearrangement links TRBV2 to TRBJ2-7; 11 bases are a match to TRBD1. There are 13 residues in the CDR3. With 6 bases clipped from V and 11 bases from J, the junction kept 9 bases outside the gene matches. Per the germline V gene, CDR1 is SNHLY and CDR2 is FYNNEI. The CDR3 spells CASSDPGQGEKYF. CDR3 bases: TGTGCCAGCAGCGATCCGGGACAGGGGGAAAAGTACTTC.

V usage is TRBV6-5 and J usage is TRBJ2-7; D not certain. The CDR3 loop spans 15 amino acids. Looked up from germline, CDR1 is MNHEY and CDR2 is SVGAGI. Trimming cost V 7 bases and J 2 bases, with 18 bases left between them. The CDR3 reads CASMKSEWFAYEQYF. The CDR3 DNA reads TGTGCCAGCATGAAGAGCGAGTGGTTCGCCTACGAGCAGTACTTC.

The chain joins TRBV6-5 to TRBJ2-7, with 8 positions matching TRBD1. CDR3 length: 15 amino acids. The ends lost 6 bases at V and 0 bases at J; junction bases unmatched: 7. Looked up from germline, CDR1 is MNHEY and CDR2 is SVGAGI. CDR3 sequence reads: CASRQTGGPSYEQYF. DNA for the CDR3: TGTGCCAGCAGACAAACAGGGGGGCCCTCCTACGAGCAGTACTTC.

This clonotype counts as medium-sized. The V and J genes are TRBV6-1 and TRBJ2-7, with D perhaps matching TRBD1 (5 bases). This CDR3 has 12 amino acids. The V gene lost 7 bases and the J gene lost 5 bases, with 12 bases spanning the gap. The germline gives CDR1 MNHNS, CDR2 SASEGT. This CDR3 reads CASTRQTNEQYF. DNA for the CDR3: TGTGCCAGCACCCGACAGACCAACGAGCAGTACTTC.

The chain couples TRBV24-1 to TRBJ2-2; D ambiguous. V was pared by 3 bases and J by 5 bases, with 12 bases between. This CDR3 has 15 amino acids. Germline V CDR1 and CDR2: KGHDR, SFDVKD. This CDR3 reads CATSDITVRTGELFF. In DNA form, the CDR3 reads TGTGCCACCAGTGATATTACCGTCCGGACCGGGGAGCTGTTTTTT.

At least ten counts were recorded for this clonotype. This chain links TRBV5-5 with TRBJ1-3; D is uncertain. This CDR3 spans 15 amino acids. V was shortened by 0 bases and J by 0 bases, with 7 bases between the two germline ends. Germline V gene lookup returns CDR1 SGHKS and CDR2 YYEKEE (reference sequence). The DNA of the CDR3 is TGTGCCAGCAGCTTGGAGGGCCACTCTGGAAACACCATATATTTT. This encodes CASSLEGHSGNTIYF.

The CDR3 loop is CASSLYGSEQFF. DNA for the CDR3: TGTGCCAGCAGCTTATACGGCAGCGAGCAGTTCTTC. The gene calls are TRBV7-9 and TRBJ2-1; D is uncertain. Germline V gene data show CDR1 as SEHNR and CDR2 as FQNEAQ (reference sequence). The CDR3 totals 12 residues. V dropped 2 bases and J dropped 10 bases, with 9 bases sitting between them.

The CDR3: CASTSPGSQETQYF. CDR3 DNA sequence: TGTGCCAGCACCTCGCCCGGGAGCCAAGAGACCCAGTACTTC. The chain links TRBV12-3 or TRBV12-4 to TRBJ2-5; perhaps TRBD2 as D (6 bases). The CDR3 spans 14 residues. V was shortened by 7 bases and J by 1 base, with 13 bases between the two germline ends.

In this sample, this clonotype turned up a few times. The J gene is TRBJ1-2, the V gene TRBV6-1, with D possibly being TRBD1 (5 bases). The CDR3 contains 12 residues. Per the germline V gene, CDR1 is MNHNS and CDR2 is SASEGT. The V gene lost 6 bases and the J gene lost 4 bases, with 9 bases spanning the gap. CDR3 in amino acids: CASSYRTYGYTF. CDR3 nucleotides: TGTGCCAGCAGCTACAGGACCTATGGCTACACCTTC.

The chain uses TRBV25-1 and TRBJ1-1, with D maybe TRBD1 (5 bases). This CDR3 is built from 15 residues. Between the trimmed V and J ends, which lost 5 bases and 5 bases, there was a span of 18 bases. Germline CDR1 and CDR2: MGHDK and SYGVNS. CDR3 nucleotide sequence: TGTGCCAGCAGTCCATGGGGACTCGAGGGAACTGAAGCTTTCTTT. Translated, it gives CASSPWGLEGTEAFF.

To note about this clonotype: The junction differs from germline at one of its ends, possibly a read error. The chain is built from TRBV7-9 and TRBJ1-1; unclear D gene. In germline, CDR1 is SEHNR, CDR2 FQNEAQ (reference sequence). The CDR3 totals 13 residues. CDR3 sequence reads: CASSLLRNTEASF. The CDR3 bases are TGTGCCAGCAGCTTACTCAGGAACACTGAAGCTTCCTTC.

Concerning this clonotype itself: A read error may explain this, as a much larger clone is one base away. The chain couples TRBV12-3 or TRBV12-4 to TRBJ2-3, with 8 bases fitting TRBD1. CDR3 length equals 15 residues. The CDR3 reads CASSQRRGPTDMQYF. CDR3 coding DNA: TGTGCCAGCAGTCAACGCAGGGGGCCAACAGATATGCAGTATTTT.

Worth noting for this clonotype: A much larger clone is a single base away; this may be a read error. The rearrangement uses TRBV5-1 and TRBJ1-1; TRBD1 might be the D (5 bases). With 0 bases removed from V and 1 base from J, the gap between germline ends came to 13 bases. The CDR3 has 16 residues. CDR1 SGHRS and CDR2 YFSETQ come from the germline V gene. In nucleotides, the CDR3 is TGCGCCAGCAGCTTGGCTCTGGGACGCCAGAACACTGAAGCTTTCTTT. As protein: CASSLALGRQNTEAFF.

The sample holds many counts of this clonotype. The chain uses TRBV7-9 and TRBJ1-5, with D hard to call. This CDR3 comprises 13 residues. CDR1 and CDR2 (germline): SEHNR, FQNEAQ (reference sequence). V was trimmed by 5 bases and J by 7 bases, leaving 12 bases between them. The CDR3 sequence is CASSNSSFQPQHF. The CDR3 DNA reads TGTGCCAGCAGCAACTCGAGTTTCCAGCCCCAGCATTTT.